The present entry profiles one T cell receptor (beta chain) with its context. The sample belongs to a study of T-cell memory formation after mild COVID-19. Study-wide background: TCR clusters were mostly donor specific.

It was 5'RACE with constant-segment primers that produced the TCR alpha and TCR beta cDNA libraries, which carried sample barcodes and UMIs. Using its own MiXCR run on the 5' RACE reads, TCRdb lists one record per CDR3 protein. This table holds 470,000 or so distinct CDR3 sequences, more than 20% found once. The length of the CDR3 is 11 residues. V dropped 6 bases and J dropped 15; count of bases not matched to a gene: 10. From germline, CDR1 is DFQATT and CDR2 SNEGSKA (reference sequence). The TCR originated in an adult woman who had mild COVID-19 (a few samples of this study predate the infection). Cell type and time point are not known. The V and J genes are TRBV20-1 and TRBJ2-3; the match to TRBD2 covers 9 bases. Sequenced sample: PBMCs or a T cell subset sorted from them (not recorded which). The CDR3 here is CSATASGICYF. In DNA form, the CDR3 reads TGCAGTGCGACCGCTAGCGGGATTTGCTATTTT.